This entry lists 10 T cell receptor beta chains sequenced from one sample in a study of T cell repertoires in cytomegalovirus infection. TCRdb re-derived calls from the reads in MiXCR, one entry per CDR3 protein. Found here are roughly 920,000 distinct CDR3 sequences, roughly a third of them singletons; the top ten hold roughly 13%. For these TCRs, the target antigens are not known. Sequencing used cultured CD8+ T cells from PBMCs, obtained from culture after CMV antigen stimulation. These receptors were obtained from a human donor in good health (CMV status not recorded). Some clones in this sample may be carry-over from other donors' samples.

The V and J genes are TRBV12-5 and TRBJ1-1; 8 bases are a match to TRBD1. The CDR3 is 13 residues long. V gave up 4 bases and J gave up 8 bases; unmatched junction bases: 6. Germline-derived CDR1 and CDR2 are LGHNT and FRNRAP. The CDR3 sequence: CASGYSDRVEAFF. The CDR3 nucleotides read TGTGCTAGTGGTTACTCGGACAGGGTCGAAGCTTTCTTT.

The chain couples TRBV5-1 to TRBJ2-1, with TRBD2 matching over 12 bases. The CDR3 loop spans 16 amino acids. Losses at the gene ends were 1 base for V and 7 bases for J; bases not matched to a gene: 6. Germline CDR1 SGHRS, CDR2 YFSETQ. CDR3: CASSLLAGGPWNEQFF. As DNA, the CDR3 is TGCGCCAGCAGCTTGCTAGCGGGGGGGCCCTGGAATGAGCAGTTCTTC.

The chain couples TRBV7-9 to TRBJ1-1; D call uncertain. The CDR3 spans 16 residues. The germline V gene has CDR1 SEHNR and CDR2 FQNEAQ (reference sequence). Deletions cut 4 bases from V and 8 bases from J, with 23 bases between. The DNA of the CDR3 is TGTGCCAGCAGCTCTAAGTCAGGACGCCCCTACTGGGAAGCTTTCTTT. It is translated as CASSSKSGRPYWEAFF.

This clonotype was seen only a few times. The CDR3 coding sequence is TGTGCCAGCAGTTTAAGCGTTTCGGAGAAATTCTACGAGCAGTACTTC. As protein: CASSLSVSEKFYEQYF. V usage is TRBV27 and J usage is TRBJ2-7; D is uncertain. Trimming removed 2 bases at V and 3 bases at J, with 17 bases between. The CDR3 spans 16 residues. Germline CDR1 MNHEY, CDR2 SMNVEV (reference sequence).

This clonotype was recorded a few times. CDR3 DNA sequence: TGTGCCAGCAGCTTAGCCGGGGGGGTGGGTCAGCCCCAGCATTTT. It yields the protein CASSLAGGVGQPQHF. V usage is TRBV7-6 and J usage is TRBJ1-5; a weak D match, TRBD1 (5 bases). Looked up from germline, CDR1 is SGHVS and CDR2 is FNYEAQ. Trimming shortened V by 0 bases and J by 6 bases, and 12 bases separated the two germline ends. The CDR3 sequence is 15 residues long. Combining the CDR3 with reference TRBV7-6 and TRBJ1-5 gives the whole variable domain GAGVSQSPRYKVTKRGQDVALRCDPISGHVSLYWYRQALGQGPEFLTYFNYEAQQDKSGLPNDRFSAERPEGSISTLTIQRTEQRDSAMYRCASSLAGGVGQPQHFGDGTRLSIL.

This clonotype has at least ten counts. This chain joins TRBV7-2 and TRBJ1-3; D call uncertain. Germline-derived CDR1 and CDR2 are SGHTA and FQGNSA. The CDR3 extends over 15 amino acids. V was pared by 1 base and J by 0 bases, with 7 bases between. The CDR3 DNA follows: TGTGCCAGCAGCTTAGGGAGACACTCTGGAAACACCATATATTTT. It is translated as CASSLGRHSGNTIYF. Using reference TRBV7-2 and TRBJ1-3 for the parts outside the CDR3, the full variable domain is GAGVSQSPSNKVTEKGKDVELRCDPISGHTALYWYRQSLGQGLEFLIYFQGNSAPDKSGLPSDRFSAERTGGSVSTLTIQRTQQEDSAVYLCASSLGRHSGNTIYFGEGSWLTVV.

This clonotype was detected a few times. The chain employs TRBV7-3 and TRBJ2-3; 10 bases are shared with TRBD1. The germline CDR1 and CDR2 sequences are SGHTA and FQGTGA. V shed 5 bases and J 1 base; nucleotides not matched to a gene: 12. The CDR3 has 18 amino acids. The CDR3 coding sequence is TGTGCCAGCAGCCCCAGTCCCGGGACAGGGGTCGGCACAGATACGCAGTATTTT. Translated, it gives CASSPSPGTGVGTDTQYF.

The table lists this clonotype with many counts. CDR3 in DNA: TGTGCCAGCAGCTTAGAACTAGCGGCTATAAATGAGCAGTTCTTC. It yields the protein CASSLELAAINEQFF. The chain employs TRBV7-6 and TRBJ2-1; 8 bases fit TRBD2. The junction had 6 bases not matched to a gene; V was cut back by 1 base and J by 7 bases. Germline CDR1 SGHVS, CDR2 FNYEAQ. This CDR3 contains 15 residues. Drawing the rest from reference TRBV7-6 and TRBJ2-1, the complete variable domain is GAGVSQSPRYKVTKRGQDVALRCDPISGHVSLYWYRQALGQGPEFLTYFNYEAQQDKSGLPNDRFSAERPEGSISTLTIQRTEQRDSAMYRCASSLELAAINEQFFGPGTRLTVL.

Here the CDR3 reads CASSDTRGYTEAFF. The CDR3 DNA follows: TGTGCCAGCAGTGATACCAGGGGCTACACTGAAGCTTTCTTT. The rearrangement links TRBV2 to TRBJ1-1, with D tentatively TRBD1 (6 bases). Germline loops: CDR1 SNHLY, CDR2 FYNNEI. CDR3 length: 14 amino acids. Trimming pared 3 bases from V and 3 bases from J, leaving 11 bases between. The full variable domain, its missing parts supplied by reference TRBV2 and TRBJ1-1, is EPEVTQTPSHQVTQMGQEVILRCVPISNHLYFYWYRQILGQKVEFLVSFYNNEISEKSEIFDDQFSVERPDGSNFTLKIRSTKLEDSAMYFCASSDTRGYTEAFFGQGTRLTVV.

V is TRBV19 and J is TRBJ1-2, with D uncertain. The germline V and J ends were trimmed by 1 base and 6 bases, with 3 bases remaining between them. This CDR3 has 11 amino acids. CDR1 and CDR2 from the germline V gene are LNHDA and SQIVND (reference sequence). CDR3 in amino acids: CASSIGNGYTF. The CDR3 bases are TGTGCCAGTAGTATAGGAAATGGCTACACCTTC.